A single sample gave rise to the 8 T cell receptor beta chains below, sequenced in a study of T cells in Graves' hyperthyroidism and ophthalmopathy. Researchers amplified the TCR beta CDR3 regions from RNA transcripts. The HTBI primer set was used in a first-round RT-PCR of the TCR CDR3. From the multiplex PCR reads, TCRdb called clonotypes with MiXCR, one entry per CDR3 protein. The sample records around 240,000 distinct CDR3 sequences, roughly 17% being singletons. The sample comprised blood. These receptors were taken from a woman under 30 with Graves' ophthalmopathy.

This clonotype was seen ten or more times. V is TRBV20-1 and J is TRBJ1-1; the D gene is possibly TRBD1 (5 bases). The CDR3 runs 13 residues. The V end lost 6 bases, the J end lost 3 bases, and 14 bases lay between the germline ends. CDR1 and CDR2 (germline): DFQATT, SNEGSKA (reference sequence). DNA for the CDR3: TGCAGTGCCCCGGGAAGGGGTGACACTGAAGCTTTCTTT. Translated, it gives CSAPGRGDTEAFF.

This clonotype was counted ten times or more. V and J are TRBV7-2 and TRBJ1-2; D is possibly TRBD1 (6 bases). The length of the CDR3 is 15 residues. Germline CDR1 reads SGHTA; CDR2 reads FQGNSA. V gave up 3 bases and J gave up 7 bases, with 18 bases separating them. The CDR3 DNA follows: TGTGCCAGCAGCTTTATGAAGGGGGATTTAGGTGGCTACACCTTC. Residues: CASSFMKGDLGGYTF.

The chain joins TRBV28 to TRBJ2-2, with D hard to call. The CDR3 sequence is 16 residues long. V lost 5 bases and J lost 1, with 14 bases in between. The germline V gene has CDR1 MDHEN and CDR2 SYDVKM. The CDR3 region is CASSLNAWGNTGELFF. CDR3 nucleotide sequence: TGTGCCAGCAGTCTTAACGCATGGGGGAACACCGGGGAGCTGTTTTTT.

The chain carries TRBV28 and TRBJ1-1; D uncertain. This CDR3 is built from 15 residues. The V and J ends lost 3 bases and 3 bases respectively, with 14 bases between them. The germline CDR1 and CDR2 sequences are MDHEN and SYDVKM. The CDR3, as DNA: TGTGCCAGCAGTTTTTTTGAGGGTGGGGACACTGAAGCTTTCTTT. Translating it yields CASSFFEGGDTEAFF.

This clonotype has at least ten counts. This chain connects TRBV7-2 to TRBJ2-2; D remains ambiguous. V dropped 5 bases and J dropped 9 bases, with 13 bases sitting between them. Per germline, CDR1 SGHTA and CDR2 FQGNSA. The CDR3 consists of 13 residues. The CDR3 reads CASSNWPPRELFF. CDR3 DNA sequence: TGTGCCAGCAGCAACTGGCCCCCGAGGGAGCTGTTTTTT. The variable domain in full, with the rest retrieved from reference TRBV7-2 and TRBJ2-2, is GAGVSQSPSNKVTEKGKDVELRCDPISGHTALYWYRQSLGQGLEFLIYFQGNSAPDKSGLPSDRFSAERTGGSVSTLTIQRTQQEDSAVYLCASSNWPPRELFFGEGSRLTVL.

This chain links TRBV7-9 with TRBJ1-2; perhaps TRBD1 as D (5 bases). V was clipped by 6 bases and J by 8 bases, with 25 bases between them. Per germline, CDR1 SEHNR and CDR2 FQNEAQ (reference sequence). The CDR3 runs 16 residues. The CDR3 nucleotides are TGTGCCAGCAGTCACAATGACGTCCAACCGGGGGGGGGCTACACCTTC. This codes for CASSHNDVQPGGGYTF.

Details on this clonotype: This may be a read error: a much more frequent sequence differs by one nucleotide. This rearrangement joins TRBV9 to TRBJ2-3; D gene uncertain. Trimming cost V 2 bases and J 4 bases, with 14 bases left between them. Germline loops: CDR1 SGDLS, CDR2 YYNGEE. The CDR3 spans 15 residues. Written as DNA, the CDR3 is TGTGCCAGCAGCGTCTTTCTAGAATTCGCAGATACGCAGTATTTT. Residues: CASSVFLEFADTQYF.

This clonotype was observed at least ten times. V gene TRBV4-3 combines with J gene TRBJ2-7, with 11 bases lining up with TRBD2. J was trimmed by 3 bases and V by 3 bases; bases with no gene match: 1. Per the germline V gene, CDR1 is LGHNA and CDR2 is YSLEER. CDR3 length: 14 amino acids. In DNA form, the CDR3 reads TGCGCCAGCAGCCAGGGGACTAGCGGCTACGAGCAGTACTTC. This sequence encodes CASSQGTSGYEQYF.